Below, 5 T cell receptor beta chains from the same sample are listed, as sequenced in a study of cytomegalovirus exposure and HLA in healthy donors. Both 60 Vbeta primers and 13 Jbeta primers went into the PCR. Profiled with immunoSEQ multiplex PCR; TCRdb holds only in-frame clones, not every one. This table holds hundreds of thousands of clones, 77% found once. Sequenced sample: PBMCs. The receptor set was obtained from a woman aged 55-70 years in good health and CMV-seropositive.

The chain is built from TRBV2 and TRBJ1-2; no firm D call. Germline CDR1 and CDR2: SNHLY and FYNNEI. V was shortened by 2 bases and J by 5 bases, with 6 bases between the two germline ends. The CDR3 is 12 amino acids. CDR3: CASSEQRYGYTF. CDR3 bases: TGTGCCAGCAGTGAACAGCGTTATGGCTACACCTTC.

The genes are TRBV4-3 and TRBJ2-1; 12 bases are a match to TRBD2. The ends lost 1 base at V and 5 bases at J; junction bases unmatched: 6. Germline lookup yields CDR1 LGHNA and CDR2 YSLEER. The CDR3 covers 17 residues. CDR3 sequence: CASSQGILAGGNNEQFF. The DNA for the CDR3 is TGCGCCAGCAGCCAAGGAATACTAGCGGGGGGAAACAATGAGCAGTTCTTC.

The rearrangement uses TRBV7-9 and TRBJ1-2; the D is unclear. V was trimmed by 5 bases and J by 4 bases, leaving 11 bases between them. Germline CDR1 is SEHNR and CDR2 is FQNEAQ (reference sequence). This CDR3 region has 13 residues. CDR3 amino acids: CASSPMEVYGYTF. In nucleotides, the CDR3 is TGTGCCAGCAGCCCCATGGAGGTCTATGGCTACACCTTC.

V is TRBV7-9 and J is TRBJ2-4; weak D call: TRBD2 (7 bases). There are 14 residues in the CDR3. V was trimmed by 5 bases and J by 9 bases, leaving 17 bases between them. Germline values: CDR1 SEHNR, CDR2 FQNEAQ (reference sequence). CDR3 bases: TGTGCCAGCAGCAAGGGGGGAGGGTTGGGCATTCAGTACTTC. This gives the protein CASSKGGGLGIQYF.

The chain combines TRBV6-6 with TRBJ1-2; TRBD1 aligns across 7 bases. Germline V gives CDR1 MNHNY, CDR2 SVGAGI (reference sequence). CDR3 length: 15 residues. J lost 2 bases, V lost 8 bases, and 11 bases had no gene match. The CDR3 is CASLKDLTGNYGYTF. The CDR3 coding sequence is TGTGCCAGCCTTAAAGACCTGACAGGGAACTATGGCTACACCTTC.